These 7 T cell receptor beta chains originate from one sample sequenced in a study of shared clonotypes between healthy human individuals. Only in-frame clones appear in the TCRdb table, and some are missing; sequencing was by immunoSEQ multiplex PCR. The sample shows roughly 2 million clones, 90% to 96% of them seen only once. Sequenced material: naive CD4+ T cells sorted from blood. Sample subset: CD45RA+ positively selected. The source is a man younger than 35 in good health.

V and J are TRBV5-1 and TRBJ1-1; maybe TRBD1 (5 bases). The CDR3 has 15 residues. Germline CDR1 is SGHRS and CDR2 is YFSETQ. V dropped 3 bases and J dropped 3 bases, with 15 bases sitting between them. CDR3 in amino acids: CASSYLFGDYTEAFF. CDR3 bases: TGCGCCAGCAGCTACCTTTTCGGGGACTACACTGAAGCTTTCTTT.

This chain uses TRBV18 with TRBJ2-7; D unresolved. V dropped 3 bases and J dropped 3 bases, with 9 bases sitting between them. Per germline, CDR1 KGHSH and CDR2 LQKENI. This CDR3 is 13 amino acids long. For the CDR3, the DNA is TGTGCCAGCTCACCGTGGACCCGCTACGAGCAGTACTTC. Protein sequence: CASSPWTRYEQYF.

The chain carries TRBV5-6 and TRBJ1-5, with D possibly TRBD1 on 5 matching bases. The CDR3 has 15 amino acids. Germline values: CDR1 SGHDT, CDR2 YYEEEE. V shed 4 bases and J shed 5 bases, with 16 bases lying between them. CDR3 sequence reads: CASSKLAAGHQPQHF. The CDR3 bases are TGTGCCAGCAGCAAGCTAGCGGCAGGGCATCAGCCCCAGCATTTT.

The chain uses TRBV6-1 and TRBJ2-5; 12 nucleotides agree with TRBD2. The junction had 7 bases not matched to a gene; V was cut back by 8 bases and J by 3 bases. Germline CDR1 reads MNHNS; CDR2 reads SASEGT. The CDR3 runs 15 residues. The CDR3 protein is CASGVLAGGKETQYF. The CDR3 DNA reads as TGTGCCAGCGGGGTGCTAGCGGGAGGGAAAGAGACCCAGTACTTC.

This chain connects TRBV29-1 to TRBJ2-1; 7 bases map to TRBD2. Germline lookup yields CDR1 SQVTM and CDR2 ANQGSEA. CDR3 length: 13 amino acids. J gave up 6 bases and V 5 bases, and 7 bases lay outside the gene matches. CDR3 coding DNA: TGCAGCGTTCTGGGAGGGGCCCTCAATGAGCAGTTCTTC. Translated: CSVLGGALNEQFF.

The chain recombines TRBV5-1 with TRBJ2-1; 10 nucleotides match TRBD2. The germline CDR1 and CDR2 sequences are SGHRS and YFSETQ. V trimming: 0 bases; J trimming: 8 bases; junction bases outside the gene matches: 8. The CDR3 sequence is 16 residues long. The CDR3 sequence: CASSLEGLAYVDEQFF. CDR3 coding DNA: TGCGCCAGCAGCTTGGAGGGACTAGCGTATGTGGATGAGCAGTTCTTC.

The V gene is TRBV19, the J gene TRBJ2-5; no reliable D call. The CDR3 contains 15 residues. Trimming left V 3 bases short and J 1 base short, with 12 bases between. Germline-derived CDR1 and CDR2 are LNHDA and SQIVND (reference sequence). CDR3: CASSIPQRTQETQYF. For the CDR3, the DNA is TGTGCCAGTAGTATCCCGCAGAGGACCCAAGAGACCCAGTACTTC.